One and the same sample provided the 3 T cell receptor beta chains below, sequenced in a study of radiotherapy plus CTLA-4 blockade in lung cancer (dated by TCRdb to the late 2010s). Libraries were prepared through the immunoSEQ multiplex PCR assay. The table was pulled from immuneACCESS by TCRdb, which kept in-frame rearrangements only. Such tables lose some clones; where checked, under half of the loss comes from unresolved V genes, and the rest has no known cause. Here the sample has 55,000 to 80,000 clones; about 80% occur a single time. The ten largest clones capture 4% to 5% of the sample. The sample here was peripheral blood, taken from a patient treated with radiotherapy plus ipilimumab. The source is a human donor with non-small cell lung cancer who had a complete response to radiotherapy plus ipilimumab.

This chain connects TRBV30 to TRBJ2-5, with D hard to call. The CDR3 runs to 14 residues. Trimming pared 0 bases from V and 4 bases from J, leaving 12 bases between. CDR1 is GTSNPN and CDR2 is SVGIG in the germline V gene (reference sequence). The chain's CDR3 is CAWSVRGSSETQYF. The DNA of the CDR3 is TGTGCCTGGAGTGTACGTGGTTCCTCAGAGACCCAGTACTTC.

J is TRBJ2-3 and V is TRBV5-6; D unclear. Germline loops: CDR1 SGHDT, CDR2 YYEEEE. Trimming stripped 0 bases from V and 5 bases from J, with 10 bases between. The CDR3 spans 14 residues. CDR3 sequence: CASSLASHGDTQYF. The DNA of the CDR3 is TGTGCCAGCAGCTTGGCCAGTCATGGAGATACGCAGTATTTT.

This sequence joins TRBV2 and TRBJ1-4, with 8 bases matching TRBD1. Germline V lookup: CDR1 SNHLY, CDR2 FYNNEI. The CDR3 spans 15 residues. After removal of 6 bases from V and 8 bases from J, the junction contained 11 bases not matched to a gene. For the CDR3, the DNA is TGTGCCAGCAGCCCCCAGGGGGCAAAGTCGGAAAAACTGTTTTTT. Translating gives CASSPQGAKSEKLFF.